The 26 T cell receptor beta chains presented below share a single source sample, sequenced in a study of blood T cell repertoires in COVID-19. The method was immunoSEQ multiplex PCR; TCRdb's version includes in-frame clones alone and lacks a portion of them. Of some 240,000 clones in the sample, around 86% were seen once. The specimen sequenced was peripheral blood. These receptors originate from a woman aged 55-69 years with active or convalescent COVID-19.

This clone showed up just a few times. This chain uses TRBV7-2 with TRBJ2-5; D is perhaps TRBD1 (5 bases). Germline V gene sequence: CDR1 SGHTA, CDR2 FQGNSA. V lost 3 bases, J lost 7 bases, and 12 bases lay in between. CDR3 length: 13 amino acids. In DNA form, the CDR3 reads TGTGCCAGCAGCTTCCCAGAACAGGTGACCCAGTACTTC. Translating it yields CASSFPEQVTQYF.

The rearrangement uses TRBV7-2 and TRBJ1-5; D gene uncertain. CDR1 and CDR2 (germline): SGHTA, FQGNSA. The CDR3 contains 13 residues. V shed 1 base and J shed 5 bases, with 6 bases lying between them. CDR3 in amino acids: CASSLGAHQPQHF. CDR3 nucleotides: TGTGCCAGCAGCTTAGGGGCACATCAGCCCCAGCATTTT.

The chain has TRBV5-1 and TRBJ1-5; 9 bases are a match to TRBD1. V gave up 0 bases and J gave up 2 bases; unmatched junction bases: 6. Germline V gene data show CDR1 as SGHRS and CDR2 as YFSETQ. The CDR3 sequence is 17 residues long. In DNA, the CDR3 is TGCGCCAGCAGCTTGGGGACAGGGGCCTTTGGCAATCAGCCCCAGCATTTT. Translating it yields CASSLGTGAFGNQPQHF.

This chain's CDR3 is CASSRDRSSNQPQHF. CDR3 in DNA: TGTGCCAGTAGTCGGGACAGGTCTAGCAATCAGCCCCAGCATTTT. The gene calls are TRBV19 and TRBJ1-5, with TRBD1 identical over 8 bases. After removal of 5 bases from V and 0 bases from J, the junction contained 3 bases not matched to a gene. The length of the CDR3 is 15 residues. Per germline, CDR1 LNHDA and CDR2 SQIVND (reference sequence).

This clone was found once. V and J are TRBV21-1 and TRBJ2-3; no check of the table's D call, TRBD1, against the DNA was made. TRBV21-1 is tagged as a pseudogene. This CDR3 has 17 amino acids. The CDR3 DNA is TGTGCCAGCAGCACTAATACAGGGTCCAGAGGCACAGATACGCAGTATTTT. As protein: CASSTNTGSRGTDTQYF.

The chain carries TRBV5-1 and TRBJ1-4; TRBD1 matches at 7 bases. V shed 4 bases, J shed 4 bases, and the junction held 1 base outside the gene matches. The germline CDR1 and CDR2 sequences are SGHRS and YFSETQ. This CDR3 contains 13 residues. CDR3 region: CASSRDSNEKLFF. The CDR3 region has the DNA TGCGCCAGCAGCCGGGACAGTAATGAAAAACTGTTTTTT.

The rearrangement links TRBV7-9 to TRBJ2-1, with D possibly matching TRBD1 (6 bases). The germline CDR1 and CDR2 sequences are SEHNR and FQNEAQ (reference sequence). The CDR3 contains 13 residues. V lost 5 bases, J lost 3 bases, and 8 bases lay in between. CDR3 DNA: TGTGCCAGCAGCCGGGACATCTACAATGAGCAGTTCTTC. This gives the protein CASSRDIYNEQFF. The variable domain in full, completed from reference TRBV7-9 and TRBJ2-1, reads DTGVSQNPRHKITKRGQNVTFRCDPISEHNRLYWYRQTLGQGPEFLTYFQNEAQLEKSRLLSDRFSAERPKGSFSTLEIQRTEQGDSAMYLCASSRDIYNEQFFGPGTRLTVL.

The chain employs TRBV3-1 (or the pseudogene TRBV3-2) and TRBJ2-2; TRBD2 agrees at 7 bases. Germline CDR1 LGHDT, CDR2 YNNKEL (reference sequence). The junction had 7 bases not matched to a gene; V was cut back by 1 base and J by 5 bases. The CDR3 has 16 amino acids. As DNA, the CDR3 is TGTGCCAGCAGCCAAGTTCATAGGGGAGGGACCGGGGAGCTGTTTTTT. This gives the protein CASSQVHRGGTGELFF.

CDR3: CASSPGQQPTNYGYTF. CDR3 nucleotides: TGCGCCAGCAGCCCCGGACAGCAACCTACAAACTATGGCTACACCTTC. V usage is TRBV5-1 and J usage is TRBJ1-2; TRBD1 is a possible D gene (6 bases). Between the trimmed V and J ends, which lost 4 bases and 2 bases, there was a span of 18 bases. The length of the CDR3 is 16 residues. From germline, CDR1 is SGHRS and CDR2 YFSETQ.

This clone turned up a few times. The J gene is TRBJ2-7, the V gene TRBV12-3 or TRBV12-4; D gene uncertain. V was pared by 4 bases and J by 3 bases, with 10 bases between. This CDR3 contains 13 residues. CDR3 nucleotides: TGTGCCAGCAGTTCGCGCAACCACTACGAGCAGTACTTC. Its translation is CASSSRNHYEQYF.

A few counts support this clone. CDR3 nucleotide sequence: TGTGCCTGGAGTGGGGCGGGACAGGGGTGGGAGCCCCAGCATTTT. Its protein is CAWSGAGQGWEPQHF. The V call is TRBV30, the J call TRBJ1-5; TRBD1 matches 10 bases. Germline loops: CDR1 GTSNPN, CDR2 SVGIG (reference sequence). V lost 1 base to trimming and J lost 8 bases; unmatched junction nucleotides: 8. This CDR3 region has 15 residues.

The V call is TRBV6-5, the J call TRBJ2-7, with 7 bases identical to TRBD2. Germline V gene data show CDR1 as MNHEY and CDR2 as SVGAGI. CDR3 size: 14 residues. V lost 0 bases to trimming and J lost 4 bases; unmatched junction nucleotides: 3. This chain's CDR3 is CASSYSQRGYEQYF. DNA of the CDR3: TGTGCCAGCAGTTACTCGCAGCGGGGTTACGAGCAGTACTTC.

The chain combines TRBV30 with TRBJ1-4; D uncertain. Germline V gene lookup returns CDR1 GTSNPN and CDR2 SVGIG (reference sequence). CDR3 length: 14 residues. Between the trimmed V and J ends, which lost 0 bases and 7 bases, there was a span of 12 bases. CDR3 nucleotides: TGTGCCTGGAGTGTGCCGGGGAGGAGTGAAAAACTGTTTTTT. This codes for CAWSVPGRSEKLFF.

The chain carries TRBV5-1 and TRBJ1-1, with a weak D call TRBD1 (5 bases). Germline-derived CDR1 and CDR2 are SGHRS and YFSETQ. The germline V and J ends were trimmed by 2 bases and 5 bases, with 19 bases remaining between them. This CDR3 has 16 residues. CDR3 sequence reads: CASSFQVVSGGTEAFF. The CDR3 region has the DNA TGCGCCAGCAGCTTCCAAGTAGTAAGTGGGGGGACTGAAGCTTTCTTT.

V gene TRBV5-1 combines with J gene TRBJ2-1, with a tentative D call TRBD2 (6 bases). Germline values: CDR1 SGHRS, CDR2 YFSETQ. The CDR3 is 15 amino acids. Trimming stripped 0 bases from V and 4 bases from J, with 11 bases between. The CDR3 loop reads CASSLAAGTYNEQFF. CDR3 in DNA: TGCGCCAGCAGCTTGGCGGCGGGAACTTACAATGAGCAGTTCTTC.

The J gene is TRBJ1-1, the V gene TRBV9; 10 bases are shared with TRBD1. Trimming took 4 bases from V and 5 from J; bases not matched to a gene: 8. Per germline, CDR1 SGDLS and CDR2 YYNGEE. This CDR3 has 15 amino acids. The DNA for the CDR3 is TGTGCCAGCAGCCCCCGACAGGGGGCAAAGACTGAAGCTTTCTTT. Amino acid sequence: CASSPRQGAKTEAFF.

This clone occurred a few times. V gene TRBV7-3 combines with J gene TRBJ1-2; D possibly corresponds to TRBD1 (6 bases). CDR3 size: 15 residues. V was pared by 5 bases and J by 4 bases, with 17 bases between. The germline V gene encodes CDR1 SGHTA and CDR2 FQGTGA. The DNA for the CDR3 is TGTGCCAGCAGCCCGACCCCGCGACAGGTCTATGGCTACACCTTC. Its protein product is CASSPTPRQVYGYTF.

The chain has TRBV9 and TRBJ1-2; 10 nucleotides align to TRBD1. The CDR3 contains 16 residues. Germline V CDR1 and CDR2: SGDLS, YYNGEE. The V segment lost 4 bases and the J segment 4 bases; nucleotides outside the gene matches: 10. CDR3 amino acids: CASSQAPTGGSYGYTF. The CDR3 nucleotides are TGTGCCAGCAGCCAAGCGCCGACAGGGGGCAGCTATGGCTACACCTTC.

There are a few counts of this clone. The chain is built from TRBV3-1 (or the pseudogene TRBV3-2) and TRBJ1-1; D remains unclear. V lost 1 base to trimming and J lost 1 base, with 4 bases between them. The CDR3 is 13 amino acids. The V gene's germline CDR1 is LGHDT and CDR2 YNNKEL (reference sequence). CDR3 bases: TGTGCCAGCAGCCAAGTTAGGAACACTGAAGCTTTCTTT. Its translation is CASSQVRNTEAFF.

The CDR3 loop reads CASSLSPGTAQIYGYTF. The CDR3 DNA reads TGTGCCAGCAGCTTATCCCCCGGGACAGCCCAGATCTATGGCTACACCTTC. V usage is TRBV7-2 and J usage is TRBJ1-2; 7 bases agree with TRBD1. The CDR3 has 17 residues. V lost 2 bases to trimming and J lost 4 bases; unmatched junction nucleotides: 13. Per germline, CDR1 SGHTA and CDR2 FQGNSA.

The chain recombines TRBV6-2 or TRBV6-3 with TRBJ2-3; 9 positions match TRBD2. With 0 bases clipped from V and 2 bases from J, the junction kept 3 bases outside the gene matches. This CDR3 contains 16 residues. The V gene's germline CDR1 is MNHEY and CDR2 SVGEGT. The CDR3 sequence is CASSYSSGGHTDTQYF. CDR3 nucleotide sequence: TGTGCCAGCAGTTACTCAAGCGGGGGGCACACAGATACGCAGTATTTT.

This clone was seen a few times. The CDR3 here is CASSTNRDRGYGYTF. Here the CDR3 DNA reads TGTGCCAGCAGTACAAATCGGGACAGGGGATATGGCTACACCTTC. The V call is TRBV6-2 or TRBV6-3, the J call TRBJ1-2, with 10 bases identical to TRBD1. Germline assignment: CDR1 MNHEY and CDR2 SVGEGT. This CDR3 spans 15 amino acids. Losses at the gene ends were 5 bases for V and 5 bases for J; bases not matched to a gene: 8.

The count of this clone is one. The chain combines TRBV6-5 with TRBJ2-2; 8 nucleotides line up with TRBD1. CDR3 length: 15 amino acids. The junction had 8 bases not matched to a gene; V was cut back by 6 bases and J by 5 bases. Germline values: CDR1 MNHEY, CDR2 SVGAGI. DNA for the CDR3: TGTGCCAGCAGATCCGGGACAGGAAGGACCGGGGAGCTGTTTTTT. It yields the protein CASRSGTGRTGELFF.

The chain joins TRBV10-2 to TRBJ2-2, with 9 bases lining up with TRBD1. The CDR3 has 15 amino acids. CDR1 and CDR2 from the germline V gene are WSHSY and SAAADI. The V gene end was trimmed by 6 bases and the J gene end by 5 bases; junction bases not matched to a gene: 7. The CDR3 region is CASSLDRGGTGELFF. Written as DNA, the CDR3 is TGCGCCAGCAGCTTGGACAGGGGAGGTACCGGGGAGCTGTTTTTT.

This clone was seen a few times. The rearrangement uses TRBV9 and TRBJ2-7; TRBD2 matches at 8 bases. Trimming took 0 bases from V and 4 from J; bases not matched to a gene: 9. The CDR3 sequence is 16 residues long. Germline V gives CDR1 SGDLS, CDR2 YYNGEE. The CDR3, as DNA: TGTGCCAGCAGCGTAGAACCCACTAGCGGAAAGTACGAGCAGTACTTC. As protein: CASSVEPTSGKYEQYF. Full variable domain (remainder filled in from reference TRBV9 and TRBJ2-7): DSGVTQTPKHLITATGQRVTLRCSPRSGDLSVYWYQQSLDQGLQFLIQYYNGEERAKGNILERFSAQQFPDLHSELNLSSLELGDSALYFCASSVEPTSGKYEQYFGPGTRLTVT.

The J gene is TRBJ1-2, the V gene TRBV4-1; a weak D match, TRBD1 (6 bases). Trimming left V 6 bases short and J 1 base short, with 15 bases between. Germline CDR1 reads MGHRA; CDR2 reads YSYEKL. This CDR3 contains 15 residues. CDR3 in amino acids: CASSLLDRSNYGYTF. The CDR3 DNA reads as TGCGCCAGCAGTCTACTGGACAGAAGTAACTATGGCTACACCTTC.